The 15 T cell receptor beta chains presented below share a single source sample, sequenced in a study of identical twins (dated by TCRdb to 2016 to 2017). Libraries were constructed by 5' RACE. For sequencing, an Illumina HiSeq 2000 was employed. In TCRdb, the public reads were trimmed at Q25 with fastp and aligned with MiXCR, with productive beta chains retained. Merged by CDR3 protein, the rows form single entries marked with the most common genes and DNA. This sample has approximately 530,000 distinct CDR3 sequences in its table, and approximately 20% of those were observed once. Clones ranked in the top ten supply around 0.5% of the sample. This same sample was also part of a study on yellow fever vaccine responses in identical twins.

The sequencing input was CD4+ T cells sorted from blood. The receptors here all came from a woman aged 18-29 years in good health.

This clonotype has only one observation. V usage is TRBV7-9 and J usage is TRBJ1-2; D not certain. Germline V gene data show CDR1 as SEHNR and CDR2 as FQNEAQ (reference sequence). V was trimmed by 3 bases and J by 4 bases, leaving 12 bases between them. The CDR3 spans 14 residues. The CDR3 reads CASSFHTVGYGYTF. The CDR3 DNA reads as TGTGCCAGCAGCTTCCACACAGTAGGCTATGGCTACACCTTC.

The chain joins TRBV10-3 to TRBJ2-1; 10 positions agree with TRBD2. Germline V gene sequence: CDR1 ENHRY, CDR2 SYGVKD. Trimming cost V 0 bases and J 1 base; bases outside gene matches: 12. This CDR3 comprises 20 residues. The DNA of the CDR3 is TGTGCCATCAGTGAGTCTGGAGTACTAGCGGGACAACGTTCCTACAATGAGCAGTTCTTC. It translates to CAISESGVLAGQRSYNEQFF.

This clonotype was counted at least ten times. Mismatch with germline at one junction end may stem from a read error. DNA of the CDR3: TGCGCCAGCAGCCAACTAGCAGGAGAGACCCAGTACTTC. As protein: CASSQLAGETQYF. The rearrangement joins TRBV3-1 to TRBJ2-5, with a possible D match to TRBD2 (6 bases). The CDR3 totals 13 residues. In germline, CDR1 is LGHDT, CDR2 YNNKEL (reference sequence).

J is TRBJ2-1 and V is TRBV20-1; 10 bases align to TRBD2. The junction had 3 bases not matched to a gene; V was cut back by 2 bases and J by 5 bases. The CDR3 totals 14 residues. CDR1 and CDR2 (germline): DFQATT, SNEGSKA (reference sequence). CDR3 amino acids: CSARPGLAHNEQFF. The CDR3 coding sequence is TGCAGTGCTAGACCGGGACTAGCGCACAATGAGCAGTTCTTC.

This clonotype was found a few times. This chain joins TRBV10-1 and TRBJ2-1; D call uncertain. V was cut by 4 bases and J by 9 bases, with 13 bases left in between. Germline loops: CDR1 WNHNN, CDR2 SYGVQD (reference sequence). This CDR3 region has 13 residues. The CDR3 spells CASSGWSSGEQFF. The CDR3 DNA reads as TGCGCCAGCAGTGGCTGGAGTAGTGGTGAGCAGTTCTTC.

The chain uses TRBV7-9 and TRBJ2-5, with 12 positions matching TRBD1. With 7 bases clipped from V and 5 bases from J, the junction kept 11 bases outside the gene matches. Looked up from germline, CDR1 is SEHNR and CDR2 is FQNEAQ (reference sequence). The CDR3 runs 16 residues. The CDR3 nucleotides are TGTGCCAGCACCCTAGGGACAGGGGGCGGGAAGGAGACCCAGTACTTC. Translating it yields CASTLGTGGGKETQYF.

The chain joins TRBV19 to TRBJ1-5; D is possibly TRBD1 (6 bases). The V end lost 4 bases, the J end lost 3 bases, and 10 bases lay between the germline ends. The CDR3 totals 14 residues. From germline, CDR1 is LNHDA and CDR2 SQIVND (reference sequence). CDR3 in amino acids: CASSSRGLNQPQHF. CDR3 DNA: TGTGCCAGTAGTAGTCGGGGGCTCAATCAGCCCCAGCATTTT.

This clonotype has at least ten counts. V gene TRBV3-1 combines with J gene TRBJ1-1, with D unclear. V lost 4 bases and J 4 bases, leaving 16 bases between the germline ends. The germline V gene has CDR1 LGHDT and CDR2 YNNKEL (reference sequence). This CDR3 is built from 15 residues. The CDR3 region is CASSPRGGRTTEAFF. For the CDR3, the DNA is TGTGCCAGCAGCCCCCGTGGAGGGAGGACCACTGAAGCTTTCTTT.

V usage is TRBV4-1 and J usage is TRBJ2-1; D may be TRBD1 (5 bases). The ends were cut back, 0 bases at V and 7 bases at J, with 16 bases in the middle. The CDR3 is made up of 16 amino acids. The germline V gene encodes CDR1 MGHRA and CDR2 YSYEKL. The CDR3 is CASSQEGKGAGNEQFF. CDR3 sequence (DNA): TGCGCCAGCAGCCAAGAAGGTAAAGGGGCTGGGAATGAGCAGTTCTTC.

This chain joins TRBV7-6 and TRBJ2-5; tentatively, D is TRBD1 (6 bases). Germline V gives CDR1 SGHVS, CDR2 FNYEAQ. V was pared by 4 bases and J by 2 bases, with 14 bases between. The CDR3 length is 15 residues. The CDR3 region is CASSYHRGGQETQYF. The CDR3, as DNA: TGTGCCAGCAGCTATCATAGAGGGGGACAAGAGACCCAGTACTTC.

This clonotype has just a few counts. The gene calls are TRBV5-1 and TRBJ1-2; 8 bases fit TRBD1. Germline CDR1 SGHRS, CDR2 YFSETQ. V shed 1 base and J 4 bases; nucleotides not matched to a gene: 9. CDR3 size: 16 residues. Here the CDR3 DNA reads TGCGCCAGCAGCTTGCCAGGGACAGGTTTGGTCTATGGCTACACCTTC. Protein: CASSLPGTGLVYGYTF.

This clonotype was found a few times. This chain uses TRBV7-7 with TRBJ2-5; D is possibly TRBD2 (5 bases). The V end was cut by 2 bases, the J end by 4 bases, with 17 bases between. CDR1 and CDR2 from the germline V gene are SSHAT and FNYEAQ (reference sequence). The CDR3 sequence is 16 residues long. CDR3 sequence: CASSLNSGNSVETQYF. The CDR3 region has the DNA TGTGCCAGCAGCTTAAACTCCGGGAATAGTGTAGAGACCCAGTACTTC.

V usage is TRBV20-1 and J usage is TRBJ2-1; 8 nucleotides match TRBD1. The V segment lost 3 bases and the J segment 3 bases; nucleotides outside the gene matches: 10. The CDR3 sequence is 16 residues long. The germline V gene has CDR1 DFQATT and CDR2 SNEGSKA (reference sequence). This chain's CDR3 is CSASPSRGRLYNEQFF. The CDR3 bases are TGCAGTGCTAGTCCCTCCAGGGGGCGGCTCTACAATGAGCAGTTCTTC.

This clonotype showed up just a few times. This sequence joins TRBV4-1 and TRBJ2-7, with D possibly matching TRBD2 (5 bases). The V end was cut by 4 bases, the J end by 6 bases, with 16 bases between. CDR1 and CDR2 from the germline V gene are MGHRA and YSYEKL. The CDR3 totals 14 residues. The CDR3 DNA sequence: TGCGCCAGCAGCCCCTTTTTAGTAGAGGGCGAGCAGTACTTC. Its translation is CASSPFLVEGEQYF.

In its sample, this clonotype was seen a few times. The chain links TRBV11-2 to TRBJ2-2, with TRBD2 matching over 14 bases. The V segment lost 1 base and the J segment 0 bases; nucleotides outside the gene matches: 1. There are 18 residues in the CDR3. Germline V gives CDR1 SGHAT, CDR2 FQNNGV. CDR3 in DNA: TGTGCCAGCAGCTTAGTGACTAGCGGGAGGGCGAACACCGGGGAGCTGTTTTTT. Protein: CASSLVTSGRANTGELFF. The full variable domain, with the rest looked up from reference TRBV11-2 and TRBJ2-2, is EAGVAQSPRYKIIEKRQSVAFWCNPISGHATLYWYQQILGQGPKLLIQFQNNGVVDDSQLPKDRFSAERLKGVDSTLKIQPAKLEDSAVYLCASSLVTSGRANTGELFFGEGSRLTVL.